Presented here are 26 T cell receptor beta chains from one specimen sequenced in a study of CD8 T cells in ankylosing spondylitis. One entry per CDR3 protein results from TCRdb running MiXCR on the 5' RACE reads. The sample carries hundreds of thousands of distinct CDR3 sequences, about 10% recorded once. The sample consisted of blood, either unsorted or a sorted T cell fraction (not recorded which). These receptors were obtained from a male donor with ankylosing spondylitis or in good health (not recorded which).

This clonotype was observed a handful of times. This sequence joins TRBV5-1 and TRBJ2-1; D might be TRBD1 (6 bases). CDR1 is SGHRS and CDR2 is YFSETQ in the germline V gene. Trimming took off 1 base at V and 1 base at J, with 9 bases between the two ends. The CDR3 has 15 amino acids. CDR3 nucleotide sequence: TGCGCCAGCAGCTTGTTACAGGGTTCCTACAATGAGCAGTTCTTC. Its protein is CASSLLQGSYNEQFF.

The genes are TRBV18 and TRBJ2-7; TRBD2 matches at 11 bases. In germline, CDR1 is KGHSH, CDR2 LQKENI. CDR3 length: 14 residues. The trim removed 3 bases at V and 2 bases at J, leaving 0 bases unmatched. CDR3 in DNA: TGTGCCAGCTCACCTAGCGGGGGGGCCTACGAGCAGTACTTC. This translates into CASSPSGGAYEQYF.

The chain links TRBV11-3 to TRBJ1-1; D is unclear. Germline loops: CDR1 SGHNT, CDR2 YENEEA. This CDR3 region has 13 residues. V lost 5 bases, J lost 1 base, and 8 bases lay in between. This CDR3 reads CASSAHTNTEAFF. The CDR3 nucleotides read TGTGCCAGCAGCGCCCACACGAACACTGAAGCTTTCTTT.

The rearrangement links TRBV12-3 or TRBV12-4 to TRBJ1-1; a weak D match, TRBD1 (5 bases). V lost 7 bases to trimming and J lost 1 base, with 25 bases between them. This CDR3 has 18 residues. The CDR3 DNA follows: TGTGCCAGCACCCCTGGTCGGGACGGAACCACGAGGAACACTGAAGCTTTCTTT. Its protein product is CASTPGRDGTTRNTEAFF.

This clonotype was counted at least ten times. V is TRBV4-2 and J is TRBJ1-6; D gene ambiguous. Trimming pared 4 bases from V and 0 bases from J, leaving 7 bases between. The CDR3 is made up of 15 amino acids. Germline V gene lookup returns CDR1 LGHNA and CDR2 YNFKEQ. The CDR3 DNA sequence: TGTGCCAGCAGCCTGATGATCTCCTATAATTCACCCCTCCACTTT. It codes for CASSLMISYNSPLHF.

A few counts support this clonotype. The gene calls are TRBV10-3 and TRBJ2-5, with 9 bases aligning to TRBD2. Losses at the gene ends were 3 bases for V and 3 bases for J; bases not matched to a gene: 8. Germline V gene sequence: CDR1 ENHRY, CDR2 SYGVKD. The CDR3 sequence is 16 residues long. The CDR3 nucleotides are TGTGCCATCAGTGATTGGACTAGCGCAAAAAAAGAGACCCAGTACTTC. Residues: CAISDWTSAKKETQYF.

The rearrangement uses TRBV20-1 and TRBJ2-6; D ambiguous. Germline lookup yields CDR1 DFQATT and CDR2 SNEGSKA (reference sequence). Deletions cut 3 bases from V and 2 bases from J, with 8 bases between. There are 14 residues in the CDR3. The CDR3 nucleotides are TGCAGTGCTAGTCTCCAACCTGGGGCCAACGTCCTGACTTTC. Translation: CSASLQPGANVLTF.

This clonotype was seen a few times. The chain carries TRBV2 and TRBJ1-2, with D possibly being TRBD1 (6 bases). The CDR3 is 14 amino acids. Germline V gives CDR1 SNHLY, CDR2 FYNNEI. V was trimmed by 3 bases and J by 6 bases, leaving 14 bases between them. CDR3 amino acids: CASSDLRQVDGYTF. The CDR3 nucleotides are TGTGCCAGCAGTGACTTAAGACAGGTAGATGGCTACACCTTC.

This clonotype was seen more than once but under ten times. The chain carries TRBV28 and TRBJ2-5; 8 bases line up with TRBD2. This CDR3 has 15 residues. V was clipped by 5 bases and J by 0 bases; unmatched bases: 5. The V gene's germline CDR1 is MDHEN and CDR2 SYDVKM. CDR3 sequence (DNA): TGTGCCAGCAGTGGACTAGCAAAGTACCAAGAGACCCAGTACTTC. As protein: CASSGLAKYQETQYF.

The V call is TRBV20-1, the J call TRBJ1-1, with 10 bases aligning to TRBD1. V was pared by 1 base and J by 6 bases, with 8 bases of the junction left unmatched. CDR1 is DFQATT, CDR2 SNEGSKA, per germline (reference sequence). The CDR3 totals 15 residues. The CDR3 spells CSARAGDRGWSEAFF. DNA for the CDR3: TGCAGTGCTAGAGCCGGGGACAGGGGATGGTCTGAAGCTTTCTTT.

With regard to this clonotype: A much bigger clone sits one base away, suggesting this may be a read error. The rearrangement uses TRBV9 and TRBJ2-3, with 7 bases identical to TRBD2. CDR1 and CDR2 (germline): SGDLS, YYNGEE. CDR3 length equals 15 residues. V lost 0 bases and J lost 0; bases outside the gene matches: 1. CDR3 bases: TGTGCCAGCAGCGTAGGCGGGGGTAGCACAGATACGCAGTATTTT. Translating it yields CASSVGGGSTDTQYF.

The chain has TRBV3-1 and TRBJ2-1; D remains ambiguous. The ends were cut back, 1 base at V and 0 bases at J, with 7 bases in the middle. CDR1 is LGHDT and CDR2 is YNNKEL in the germline V gene (reference sequence). This CDR3 has 15 amino acids. The CDR3 DNA is TGTGCCAGCAGCCAAGTGTCGGCCTCCTACAATGAGCAGTTCTTC. The encoded protein is CASSQVSASYNEQFF.

J is TRBJ2-5 and V is TRBV9, with TRBD2 matching over 11 bases. CDR1 is SGDLS and CDR2 is YYNGEE in the germline V gene. V dropped 3 bases and J dropped 1; count of bases not matched to a gene: 2. The CDR3 is made up of 15 amino acids. Here the CDR3 reads CASSGTSGPQETQYF. CDR3 in DNA: TGTGCCAGCAGCGGGACTAGCGGGCCCCAAGAGACCCAGTACTTC.

There are many counts of this clonotype. The chain links TRBV6-5 to TRBJ1-1, with 7 positions matching TRBD1. V gave up 2 bases and J gave up 2 bases; unmatched junction bases: 5. The germline gives CDR1 MNHEY, CDR2 SVGAGI. The CDR3 consists of 15 residues. The CDR3 DNA sequence: TGTGCCAGCAGTTACAAGGGGGCCGCCAACACTGAAGCTTTCTTT. This encodes CASSYKGAANTEAFF.

The chain couples TRBV6-1 to TRBJ2-3; tentatively, D is TRBD2 (6 bases). The CDR3 covers 15 residues. V lost 8 bases to trimming and J lost 0 bases, with 15 bases between them. CDR1 and CDR2 from the germline V gene are MNHNS and SASEGT. The DNA of the CDR3 is TGTGCCAGCTCAAGGCTAGCGCGGAGCACAGATACGCAGTATTTT. Its protein is CASSRLARSTDTQYF.

Ten or more counts support this clonotype. V usage is TRBV2 and J usage is TRBJ1-1; 7 nucleotides align to TRBD1. This CDR3 is 14 amino acids long. V lost 5 bases to trimming and J lost 3 bases; unmatched junction nucleotides: 6. Per germline, CDR1 SNHLY and CDR2 FYNNEI. Written as DNA, the CDR3 is TGTGCCAGCAGTTCCCAGGGGGGGGACACTGAAGCTTTCTTT. Its translation: CASSSQGGDTEAFF.

This clonotype came up many times. J is TRBJ2-3 and V is TRBV7-2; D ambiguous. Between the trimmed V and J ends, which lost 3 bases and 0 bases, there was a span of 7 bases. Germline V lookup: CDR1 SGHTA, CDR2 FQGNSA. The CDR3 consists of 14 residues. The CDR3: CASSFSDSTDTQYF. In nucleotides, the CDR3 is TGTGCCAGCAGCTTCAGTGATAGCACAGATACGCAGTATTTT.

This clonotype showed up just a few times. This rearrangement joins TRBV11-3 to TRBJ1-2; 8 bases are shared with TRBD1. The germline V gene encodes CDR1 SGHNT and CDR2 YENEEA. The junction had 22 bases not matched to a gene; V was cut back by 1 base and J by 0 bases. The CDR3 contains 22 residues. CDR3: CASSLGSGTGRSYHQANYGYTF. For the CDR3, the DNA is TGTGCCAGCAGCTTAGGGTCGGGGACAGGCCGCTCCTACCACCAAGCTAACTATGGCTACACCTTC.

The chain is built from TRBV5-1 and TRBJ1-5, with 8 bases matching TRBD1. The CDR3 covers 17 residues. Trimming removed 4 bases from V and 3 bases from J; junction bases left unmatched: 12. Germline CDR1 reads SGHRS; CDR2 reads YFSETQ. The CDR3, as DNA: TGCGCCAGCAGCGACGCAGACAGGGGCCCTTACAATCAGCCCCAGCATTTT. Amino acid sequence: CASSDADRGPYNQPQHF.

At least ten counts were recorded for this clonotype. The chain couples TRBV28 to TRBJ1-3, with a tentative D call TRBD1 (6 bases). Germline V gene data show CDR1 as MDHEN and CDR2 as SYDVKM. The CDR3 runs to 15 residues. The V end lost 6 bases, the J end lost 0 bases, and 12 bases lay between the germline ends. CDR3 region: CASRITGRSGNTIYF. As DNA, the CDR3 is TGTGCCAGCAGGATAACAGGGCGCTCTGGAAACACCATATATTTT.

The sample holds many counts of this clonotype. The chain is built from TRBV12-3 or TRBV12-4 and TRBJ1-5; 11 bases fit TRBD1. This CDR3 comprises 15 residues. The ends lost 2 bases at V and 6 bases at J; junction bases unmatched: 3. The CDR3 nucleotides are TGTGCCAGCAGTTTACCCGGGACAGGGGGTCAGCCCCAGCATTTT. Translating it yields CASSLPGTGGQPQHF.

There are many counts of this clonotype. V gene TRBV5-1 combines with J gene TRBJ1-2, with 8 bases identical to TRBD1. Germline trimming cut 0 bases from V and 5 bases from J; bases unmatched to any gene: 6. The germline V gene has CDR1 SGHRS and CDR2 YFSETQ. CDR3 length: 15 amino acids. The CDR3 DNA reads TGCGCCAGCAGCTTGGAGGGGACAGGAGGTTATGGCTACACCTTC. Its translation: CASSLEGTGGYGYTF.

This chain joins TRBV11-2 and TRBJ2-3, with 9 bases fitting TRBD2. Germline assignment: CDR1 SGHAT and CDR2 FQNNGV. Trimming at V came to 1 base and at J to 0 bases, leaving 11 bases not matched to a gene. The CDR3 contains 19 residues. CDR3 loop: CASSLVRGVAGVSTDTQYF. CDR3 sequence (DNA): TGTGCCAGCAGCTTAGTTCGGGGGGTAGCGGGGGTAAGCACAGATACGCAGTATTTT.

This clonotype was seen at least ten times. The gene calls are TRBV9 and TRBJ1-1; possibly TRBD1 for D (6 bases). V gave up 4 bases and J gave up 5 bases, with 24 bases separating them. The germline V gene has CDR1 SGDLS and CDR2 YYNGEE. CDR3 size: 17 residues. The CDR3 region is CASSFEGSPTRGTEAFF. Written as DNA, the CDR3 is TGTGCCAGCAGCTTCGAGGGGTCTCCAACTAGGGGGACTGAAGCTTTCTTT.

On this clonotype itself: A much larger clonotype is one base distant, so this may be a read error. Since no conserved phenylalanine or tryptophan closes the CDR3, a read error is the likely cause. The V call is TRBV4-2, the J call TRBJ1-5; D gene unclear. Germline CDR1 reads LGHNA; CDR2 reads YNFKEQ. The CDR3 is made up of 14 amino acids. Trimming stripped 3 bases from V and 6 bases from J, with 12 bases between. Written as DNA, the CDR3 is TGTGCCAGCAGCCAGGATCTAGGGATTCAGCCCCAGCATATT. This translates into CASSQDLGIQPQHI.

Of note for this clonotype: A much bigger clone sits one base away, suggesting this may be a read error. The V and J genes are TRBV7-4 and TRBJ1-1, with 8 bases matching TRBD1. Germline-derived CDR1 and CDR2 are SGHVT and SQSDAQ. This CDR3 is built from 18 residues. The junction had 18 bases not matched to a gene; V was cut back by 8 bases and J by 1 base. The CDR3 region has the DNA TGTGCCAGCTGCCAAGATTCCCAGGGGGCCTACCAGAACACTGAAGCTTTCTTT. Its protein product is CASCQDSQGAYQNTEAFF.